The 6 T cell receptor beta chains below all came from one sample that was sequenced in a study of beta chain features in type 1 diabetes (dated by TCRdb to the late 2010s). Study-level results and caveats: A moderate but significant shortening of TCRB CDR3 length was observed in type 1 diabetes patients in all four CD4+ subsets.

Their antigen targets remain unknown. The library was generated by the immunoSEQ multiplex PCR assay. The entire isolated RNA was reverse transcribed using the High Capacity cDNA Reverse Transcription Kit, and thus expressed TCRB transcripts were sequenced. The immuneACCESS repertoire file appears here via TCRdb, limited to in-frame rearrangements. These files lack a portion of the clones; in checked studies, under half of the deficit traces to unresolved V genes, and the cause of the others is not known. For this sample the table gives 200,000 to 300,000 clones, of which under 13% were detected only once. The top ten clones comprise roughly 0.017% of the sample. Material for sequencing was naive CD4+ T cells from blood. The sample's cell subset or site label, decoded: true naive CD4+ T cells. These receptors were taken from a man aged 25 to 45 with type 1 diabetes.

This clone was counted between two and nine times. The chain joins TRBV6-4 to TRBJ2-1; possibly TRBD2 for D (6 bases). V was clipped by 1 base and J by 5 bases, with 6 bases between them. The germline V gene has CDR1 MRHNA and CDR2 SNTAGT. The CDR3 loop spans 13 amino acids. The CDR3 nucleotides read TGTGCCAGCAGTGACTGGGGGGACAATGAGCAGTTCTTC. This codes for CASSDWGDNEQFF.

The gene calls are TRBV25-1 and TRBJ1-6; TRBD1 aligns across 9 bases. The CDR3 spans 13 residues. Germline-derived CDR1 and CDR2 are MGHDK and SYGVNS. Germline trimming cut 6 bases from V and 7 bases from J; bases unmatched to any gene: 1. The DNA for the CDR3 is TGTGCCAGCAGACAGGGGGCAAATTCACCCCTCCACTTT. It yields the protein CASRQGANSPLHF.

The sample holds a few counts of this clone. This chain joins TRBV6-5 and TRBJ2-7, with D maybe TRBD2 (5 bases). Germline loops: CDR1 MNHEY, CDR2 SVGAGI. V shed 2 bases and J shed 7 bases, with 12 bases lying between them. The CDR3 totals 13 residues. The CDR3 protein is CASSYLAGGEQYF. As DNA, the CDR3 is TGTGCCAGCAGTTACCTGGCAGGAGGAGAGCAGTACTTC.

The rearrangement uses TRBV6-6 and TRBJ2-7, with a weak D call TRBD2 (7 bases). From germline, CDR1 is MNHNY and CDR2 SVGAGI (reference sequence). V lost 9 bases and J 5 bases, leaving 11 bases between the germline ends. This CDR3 spans 11 amino acids. In DNA form, the CDR3 reads TGTGCCAGAGGGGGGGGACACGAGCAGTACTTC. Translating gives CARGGGHEQYF.

The sample holds one count of this clone. The rearrangement uses TRBV7-3 and TRBJ2-1, with 14 bases aligning to TRBD2. Germline CDR1 is SGHTA and CDR2 is FQGTGA. The CDR3 loop spans 15 amino acids. The trim removed 5 bases at V and 6 bases at J, leaving 3 bases unmatched. CDR3 DNA: TGTGCCAGCAGCCCGGGACTAGCGGGGGCCAATGAGCAGTTCTTC. It is translated as CASSPGLAGANEQFF. The whole variable domain, filled in from reference TRBV7-3 and TRBJ2-1, reads GAGVSQTPSNKVTEKGKYVELRCDPISGHTALYWYRQSLGQGPEFLIYFQGTGAADDSGLPNDRFFAVRPEGSVSTLKIQRTERGDSAVYLCASSPGLAGANEQFFGPGTRLTVL.

This clone appeared a few times. This chain uses TRBV6-5 with TRBJ2-5, with TRBD2 matching 13 bases. The CDR3 is 15 amino acids. V gave up 5 bases and J gave up 3 bases; unmatched junction bases: 3. Germline CDR1 reads MNHEY; CDR2 reads SVGAGI. This chain's CDR3 is CASSLGTSGEETQYF. For the CDR3, the DNA is TGTGCCAGCAGTCTCGGGACTAGCGGGGAAGAGACCCAGTACTTC.